These 5 T cell receptor beta chains originate from one sample sequenced in a study of identical twins. TCRdb called the 5' RACE reads again in MiXCR, with one record for every CDR3 protein. The sample holds about 570,000 distinct CDR3 sequences, around 9.6% seen once. Separately, the same data were catalogued under a study of yellow fever vaccine responses in identical twins.

Sequencing was carried out using PBMCs. The receptor set was obtained from a woman aged 18-29 years in good health.

V is TRBV4-3 and J is TRBJ2-2; 7 bases match TRBD2. With V trimmed by 0 bases and J by 1 base, 5 bases remained unmatched. CDR3 length: 17 amino acids. Germline V gene sequence: CDR1 LGHNA, CDR2 YSLEER. CDR3 coding DNA: TGCGCCAGCAGCCAAGAAGGAGCGGGACTGAACACCGGGGAGCTGTTTTTT. Translation gives CASSQEGAGLNTGELFF.

There are a few counts of this clonotype. This chain connects TRBV20-1 to TRBJ1-4, with 8 bases that match TRBD1. Germline assignment: CDR1 DFQATT and CDR2 SNEGSKA (reference sequence). This CDR3 comprises 15 residues. The CDR3 loop is CSVDGQGGINEKLFF. The CDR3, as DNA: TGCAGCGTCGATGGACAGGGCGGGATAAATGAAAAACTGTTTTTT.

This chain connects TRBV28 to TRBJ2-7; 7 nucleotides agree with TRBD1. CDR1 MDHEN and CDR2 SYDVKM come from the germline V gene. Germline trimming cut 6 bases from V and 5 bases from J; bases unmatched to any gene: 10. This CDR3 spans 14 amino acids. CDR3 amino acids: CASRTGTVSHEQYF. For the CDR3, the DNA is TGTGCCAGCAGGACGGGGACAGTGTCCCACGAGCAGTACTTC.

The chain couples TRBV2 to TRBJ1-2; no definite D call. The ends were cut back, 2 bases at V and 4 bases at J, with 8 bases in the middle. Germline V gives CDR1 SNHLY, CDR2 FYNNEI. The CDR3 loop spans 13 amino acids. CDR3 nucleotide sequence: TGTGCCAGCAGTGAACTGTCAGTCTATGGCTACACCTTC. This gives the protein CASSELSVYGYTF.

The rearrangement uses TRBV2 and TRBJ2-1; the match to TRBD2 covers 7 bases. V lost 8 bases, J lost 9 bases, and 19 bases stayed unmatched. Germline V gives CDR1 SNHLY, CDR2 FYNNEI. The CDR3 is made up of 16 amino acids. The DNA for the CDR3 is TGTGCCAGCTTAGATATAGCGGGCCTGGAAGGCTCTGAGCAGTTCTTC. Its translation is CASLDIAGLEGSEQFF.